The rows below give T cell receptor beta chains drawn from one sample of a study of cytomegalovirus exposure and HLA in healthy donors. Here immunoSEQ multiplex PCR was the method, and the copy in TCRdb shows in-frame clones only, minus some. In the table there are around 140,000 clones, 75% to 85% of which are singletons. Sequencing was performed on PBMCs. These receptors were obtained from a man between 40 and 49 years old in good health and CMV-seronegative. Both conserved end residues are part of each CDR3. D genes are given only for firm matches. Clone sizes are given selectively: once, few, many, or a class where the clone is expanded.

V gene: TRBV7-2; CDR3 length: 12; clone size: -; D gene: -; J gene: TRBJ2-1; CDR3 protein: CASSLQGHEQFF; CDR3 DNA: TGTGCCAGCAGCTTACAGGGCCATGAGCAGTTCTTC
V gene: TRBV7-8; CDR3 length: 15; clone size: -; D gene: -; J gene: TRBJ2-5; CDR3 protein: CASSLGQIVFETQYF; CDR3 DNA: TGTGCCAGCAGCTTAGGACAGATTGTATTCGAGACCCAGTACTTC
V gene: TRBV2; CDR3 length: 14; clone size: -; D gene: -; J gene: TRBJ2-5; CDR3 protein: CASSVGHRQETQYF; CDR3 DNA: TGTGCCAGCAGTGTAGGACACCGCCAAGAGACCCAGTACTTC
V gene: TRBV5-4; CDR3 length: 13; clone size: -; D gene: -; J gene: TRBJ2-7; CDR3 protein: CASSLQGIYEQYF; CDR3 DNA: TGTGCCAGCAGCTTGCAGGGTATCTACGAGCAGTACTTC
V gene: TRBV15; CDR3 length: 12; clone size: -; D gene: -; J gene: TRBJ1-1; CDR3 protein: CATSGGWTEAFF; CDR3 DNA: TGTGCCACCTCGGGGGGTTGGACTGAAGCTTTCTTT
V gene: TRBV7-8; CDR3 length: 15; clone size: -; D gene: -; J gene: TRBJ2-5; CDR3 protein: CASSLDNRPLETQYF; CDR3 DNA: TGTGCCAGCAGCTTAGATAACAGGCCCTTAGAGACCCAGTACTTC
V gene: TRBV9; CDR3 length: 11; clone size: once; D gene: TRBD1; J gene: TRBJ1-1; CDR3 protein: CASSMGQGAFF; CDR3 DNA: TGTGCCAGCAGCATGGGACAGGGGGCTTTCTTT
V gene: TRBV28; CDR3 length: 13; clone size: -; D gene: -; J gene: TRBJ1-1; CDR3 protein: CASSHSGSQGAFF; CDR3 DNA: TGTGCCAGCAGTCATTCCGGCAGCCAGGGGGCTTTCTTT
V gene: TRBV6-9; CDR3 length: 10; clone size: few; D gene: TRBD1; J gene: TRBJ1-4; CDR3 protein: CASTPGQGLF; CDR3 DNA: TGTGCCAGCACTCCGGGACAGGGGTTATTT
V gene: TRBV5-1; CDR3 length: 12; clone size: -; D gene: -; J gene: TRBJ1-1; CDR3 protein: CASSWEGPEAFF; CDR3 DNA: TGCGCCAGCAGCTGGGAGGGGCCTGAAGCTTTCTTT
V gene: TRBV6-4; CDR3 length: 16; clone size: -; D gene: -; J gene: TRBJ1-2; CDR3 protein: CASSDSGRRGTYGYTF; CDR3 DNA: TGTGCCAGCAGTGACTCGGGACGGCGGGGTACCTATGGCTACACCTTC
V gene: TRBV5-1; CDR3 length: 13; clone size: -; D gene: TRBD1; J gene: TRBJ1-2; CDR3 protein: CASSSGQGDRYTF; CDR3 DNA: TGCGCCAGCAGCTCCGGACAGGGGGATCGCTACACCTTC
V gene: TRBV7-6; CDR3 length: 19; clone size: once; D gene: TRBD1; J gene: TRBJ2-6; CDR3 protein: CASSPRDRDLSSGANVLTF; CDR3 DNA: TGTGCCAGCAGTCCCCGGGACAGGGATTTATCCTCTGGGGCCAACGTCCTGACTTTC
V gene: TRBV7-2; CDR3 length: 18; clone size: -; D gene: TRBD2; J gene: TRBJ2-5; CDR3 protein: CASSQRPKLAGPQETQYF; CDR3 DNA: TGTGCCAGCAGTCAGCGGCCAAAATTAGCGGGGCCCCAAGAGACCCAGTACTTC
V gene: TRBV6-6; CDR3 length: 15; clone size: -; D gene: -; J gene: TRBJ1-4; CDR3 protein: CASSYGQSTNEKLFF; CDR3 DNA: TGTGCCAGCAGTTACGGACAGTCAACTAATGAAAAACTGTTTTTT
V gene: TRBV6-1; CDR3 length: 15; clone size: -; D gene: -; J gene: TRBJ2-5; CDR3 protein: CASSERKGLQETQYF; CDR3 DNA: TGTGCCAGCAGTGAGCGAAAGGGGTTACAAGAGACCCAGTACTTC
V gene: TRBV5-5; CDR3 length: 17; clone size: once; D gene: TRBD2; J gene: TRBJ2-7; CDR3 protein: CASSLVSGAGAIYEQYF; CDR3 DNA: TGTGCCAGCAGCTTGGTGTCTGGGGCGGGAGCAATCTACGAGCAGTACTTC
V gene: TRBV19; CDR3 length: 18; clone size: -; D gene: TRBD1; J gene: TRBJ2-1; CDR3 protein: CASSIGNPRDRDNNEQFF; CDR3 DNA: TGTGCCAGTAGTATAGGAAACCCCCGGGACAGGGACAACAATGAGCAGTTCTTC
V gene: TRBV12-5; CDR3 length: 15; clone size: once; D gene: TRBD1; J gene: TRBJ1-2; CDR3 protein: CASGTYPGQVNGYTF; CDR3 DNA: TGTGCTAGTGGTACTTACCCGGGACAGGTCAATGGCTACACCTTC
V gene: TRBV4-3; CDR3 length: 17; clone size: -; D gene: TRBD2; J gene: TRBJ2-3; CDR3 protein: CASSQTSGGGEADTQYF; CDR3 DNA: TGCGCCAGCAGCCAAACTAGCGGGGGGGGAGAGGCAGATACGCAGTATTTT
V gene: TRBV30; CDR3 length: 12; clone size: -; D gene: -; J gene: TRBJ1-2; CDR3 protein: CAWSAPSGGYTF; CDR3 DNA: TGTGCCTGGAGTGCCCCGAGCGGTGGCTACACCTTC
V gene: TRBV27; CDR3 length: 16; clone size: once; D gene: TRBD1; J gene: TRBJ1-2; CDR3 protein: CASSLYGQGANYGYTF; CDR3 DNA: TGTGCCAGCAGTTTGTACGGACAGGGGGCCAACTATGGCTACACCTTC
V gene: TRBV6-5; CDR3 length: 15; clone size: -; D gene: -; J gene: TRBJ1-5; CDR3 protein: CASSSAGNSNQPQHF; CDR3 DNA: TGTGCCAGCAGTTCGGCAGGGAATAGCAATCAGCCCCAGCATTTT
V gene: TRBV7-9; CDR3 length: 16; clone size: few; D gene: TRBD2; J gene: TRBJ2-7; CDR3 protein: CASSLFPSTSLGEQYF; CDR3 DNA: TGTGCCAGCAGCTTATTCCCCTCGACTAGCTTGGGCGAGCAGTACTTC
V gene: TRBV28; CDR3 length: 13; clone size: -; D gene: -; J gene: TRBJ1-6; CDR3 protein: CASSPLYNSPLHF; CDR3 DNA: TGTGCCAGCAGCCCCCTCTATAATTCACCCCTCCACTTT
V gene: TRBV19; CDR3 length: 14; clone size: -; D gene: TRBD1; J gene: TRBJ1-6; CDR3 protein: CASSIQGANSPLHF; CDR3 DNA: TGTGCCAGTAGTATACAGGGGGCCAATTCACCCCTCCACTTT
V gene: TRBV7-2; CDR3 length: 14; clone size: -; D gene: TRBD1; J gene: TRBJ1-6; CDR3 protein: CASSFGTGFSPLHF; CDR3 DNA: TGTGCCAGCAGCTTCGGGACAGGGTTCTCACCCCTCCACTTT
V gene: TRBV6-1; CDR3 length: 14; clone size: -; D gene: -; J gene: TRBJ2-2; CDR3 protein: CASSDTGDTGELFF; CDR3 DNA: TGTGCCAGCAGTGATACGGGGGACACCGGGGAGCTGTTTTTT
V gene: TRBV7-8; CDR3 length: 15; clone size: -; D gene: TRBD1; J gene: TRBJ1-6; CDR3 protein: CASSFSGTGNSPLHF; CDR3 DNA: TGTGCCAGCAGCTTTTCCGGGACAGGGAATTCACCCCTCCACTTT
V gene: TRBV11-3; CDR3 length: 14; clone size: -; D gene: -; J gene: TRBJ1-1; CDR3 protein: CASSLDSDSREAFF; CDR3 DNA: TGTGCCAGCAGCTTAGATTCCGACAGCAGAGAAGCTTTCTTT
V gene: TRBV2; CDR3 length: 13; clone size: -; D gene: -; J gene: TRBJ1-1; CDR3 protein: CASSSTRDTEAFF; CDR3 DNA: TGTGCCAGCAGCTCAACCCGGGACACTGAAGCTTTCTTT
V gene: TRBV5-8; CDR3 length: 13; clone size: -; D gene: -; J gene: TRBJ2-7; CDR3 protein: CASSSGRNGEQYF; CDR3 DNA: TGTGCCAGCAGCTCTGGGAGAAACGGCGAGCAGTACTTC
V gene: TRBV2; CDR3 length: 16; clone size: -; D gene: -; J gene: TRBJ2-7; CDR3 protein: CASNSLTVVSSYEQYF; CDR3 DNA: TGTGCCAGCAACTCCCTCACAGTGGTAAGCTCCTACGAGCAGTACTTC
V gene: TRBV7-6; CDR3 length: 15; clone size: -; D gene: TRBD1; J gene: TRBJ1-3; CDR3 protein: CASSLGTGAGNTIYF; CDR3 DNA: TGTGCCAGCAGCTTAGGGACAGGGGCTGGAAACACCATATATTTT
V gene: TRBV28; CDR3 length: 16; clone size: -; D gene: TRBD1; J gene: TRBJ2-1; CDR3 protein: CASSYTGTGPYNEQFF; CDR3 DNA: TGTGCCAGCAGTTATACCGGGACAGGGCCTTACAATGAGCAGTTCTTC
V gene: TRBV6-6; CDR3 length: 13; clone size: -; D gene: -; J gene: TRBJ2-3; CDR3 protein: CASSYDLADTQYF; CDR3 DNA: TGTGCCAGCAGTTATGACCTAGCAGATACGCAGTATTTT
V gene: TRBV18; CDR3 length: 15; clone size: once; D gene: TRBD1; J gene: TRBJ2-3; CDR3 protein: CASSSGQGGTDTQYF; CDR3 DNA: TGTGCCAGCTCATCCGGACAGGGGGGCACAGATACGCAGTATTTT
V gene: TRBV5-1; CDR3 length: 15; clone size: -; D gene: TRBD1; J gene: TRBJ2-1; CDR3 protein: CASSWGDRGLNEQFF; CDR3 DNA: TGCGCCAGCAGCTGGGGGGACAGGGGGCTCAATGAGCAGTTCTTC
V gene: TRBV2; CDR3 length: 14; clone size: few; D gene: TRBD1; J gene: TRBJ1-2; CDR3 protein: CASSEEQGARGYTF; CDR3 DNA: TGTGCCAGCAGTGAAGAACAGGGGGCGCGAGGCTACACCTTC
V gene: TRBV7-8; CDR3 length: 16; clone size: -; D gene: TRBD2; J gene: TRBJ2-7; CDR3 protein: CASSFTTSGRSYEQYF; CDR3 DNA: TGTGCCAGCAGCTTCACCACTAGCGGTCGATCCTACGAGCAGTACTTC
V gene: TRBV29-1; CDR3 length: 12; clone size: -; D gene: -; J gene: TRBJ1-5; CDR3 protein: CSVGQGGGTQHF; CDR3 DNA: TGCAGCGTTGGTCAGGGAGGAGGGACCCAGCATTTT
V gene: TRBV2; CDR3 length: 16; clone size: -; D gene: TRBD2; J gene: TRBJ2-2; CDR3 protein: CASSEGPAGGPGELFF; CDR3 DNA: TGTGCCAGCAGTGAAGGCCCAGCGGGGGGCCCCGGGGAGCTGTTTTTT
V gene: TRBV27; CDR3 length: 14; clone size: once; D gene: TRBD1; J gene: TRBJ2-7; CDR3 protein: CASSIGQGVYEQYF; CDR3 DNA: TGTGCCAGCAGTATCGGACAGGGAGTCTACGAGCAGTACTTC
V gene: TRBV2; CDR3 length: 15; clone size: -; D gene: -; J gene: TRBJ1-6; CDR3 protein: CASSEGALYNSPLHF; CDR3 DNA: TGTGCCAGCAGTGAAGGGGCCCTCTATAATTCACCCCTCCACTTT
V gene: TRBV7-8; CDR3 length: 16; clone size: -; D gene: -; J gene: TRBJ1-5; CDR3 protein: CASSLLQGRDGQPQHF; CDR3 DNA: TGTGCCAGCAGCCTACTACAGGGAAGAGACGGTCAGCCCCAGCATTTT
V gene: TRBV6-5; CDR3 length: 16; clone size: -; D gene: TRBD2; J gene: TRBJ2-3; CDR3 protein: CASSYSGGGATDTQYF; CDR3 DNA: TGTGCCAGCAGTTACTCGGGCGGGGGAGCGACAGATACGCAGTATTTT
V gene: TRBV19; CDR3 length: 13; clone size: -; D gene: -; J gene: TRBJ2-7; CDR3 protein: CASKEGWAREQYF; CDR3 DNA: TGTGCCAGTAAGGAAGGCTGGGCCCGCGAGCAGTACTTC
V gene: TRBV28; CDR3 length: 18; clone size: -; D gene: TRBD2; J gene: TRBJ2-1; CDR3 protein: CASSFFPVGREGRNEQFF; CDR3 DNA: TGTGCCAGCAGTTTTTTCCCCGTGGGGAGGGAAGGGAGGAATGAGCAGTTCTTC
V gene: TRBV27; CDR3 length: 13; clone size: -; D gene: -; J gene: TRBJ1-6; CDR3 protein: CASSLAGNSPLHF; CDR3 DNA: TGTGCCAGCAGCCTTGCGGGAAATTCACCCCTCCACTTT